This is a list of T cell receptor beta chains from one sample in a study of graft-versus-host responses after intestinal transplantation. Which antigens these TCRs recognize remains unknown. TCRdb keeps only in-frame clones here, not all; method: immunoSEQ multiplex PCR. The sample gives roughly 97,000 clones, roughly 87% of which show up once; around 0.96% is in the top ten. The sample here was unstimulated CD4+ T cells sorted from spleen or lymph node cells, taken before intestinal transplant. These receptors came from a human donor who received an intestinal transplant. The CDR3 runs from the conserved cysteine through the conserved F or W. Fields, in order: D gene, V gene, clone size, CDR3 length, J gene, CDR3 protein, CDR3 DNA. A D gene is named only where the DNA matches it firmly. Clone size is shown for a subset of rows, as once, few, many or a class of expanded clone.

>TRBD2|TRBV9|NA|15|TRBJ2-7
CASSVTSGGLYEQYF
TGTGCCAGCAGCGTGACTAGCGGGGGGCTCTACGAGCAGTACTTC
>NA|TRBV9|NA|14|TRBJ2-3
CASSLDRSTDTQYF
TGTGCCAGCAGCTTAGACAGGAGCACAGATACGCAGTATTTT
>TRBD1|TRBV5-4|NA|18|TRBJ1-2
CASSSPRQGISSKDGYTF
TGTGCCAGCAGCTCCCCCCGACAGGGTATAAGTTCCAAGGATGGCTACACCTTC
>TRBD2|TRBV5-1|NA|16|TRBJ2-1
CASSWGPSGSTPEQFF
TGCGCCAGCAGCTGGGGGCCTAGCGGGTCAACCCCAGAGCAGTTCTTC
>NA|TRBV18|once|13|TRBJ2-7
CASSPVQGREQYF
TGTGCCAGCTCACCAGTACAGGGCAGAGAGCAGTACTTC
>TRBD2|TRBV7-2|NA|14|TRBJ2-2
CASSPGLEGTELFF
TGTGCCAGCAGCCCGGGACTAGAGGGGACGGAGCTGTTTTTT
>TRBD2|TRBV7-6|NA|16|TRBJ2-3
CASSLGPSGSGDTQYF
TGTGCCAGCAGCTTAGGGCCTAGCGGGAGTGGAGATACGCAGTATTTT
>NA|TRBV6-1|NA|15|TRBJ1-3
CASSERRDSGNTIYF
TGTGCCAGCAGTGAACGGAGGGACTCTGGAAACACCATATATTTT
>TRBD2|TRBV5-1|NA|14|TRBJ2-1
CASSPRLASNEQFF
TGCGCCAGCAGCCCACGACTAGCGTCCAATGAGCAGTTCTTC
>TRBD1|TRBV11-2|NA|16|TRBJ2-2
CASTPGGTGDIGELFF
TGTGCCAGCACTCCCGGCGGGACAGGGGATATCGGGGAGCTGTTTTTT
>NA|TRBV21-1|NA|15|TRBJ2-5
CASSYEGGHQETQYF
TGTGCCAGCAGCTACGAGGGGGGACACCAAGAGACCCAGTACTTC
>NA|TRBV6-5|NA|15|TRBJ2-7
CASSPDVKPTYEQYF
TGCGCCAGCAGTCCGGACGTAAAACCCACCTACGAGCAGTACTTC
>NA|TRBV2|NA|13|TRBJ2-7
CASSGGELYEQYF
TGTGCCAGCAGTGGCGGGGAGTTGTACGAGCAGTACTTC
>NA|TRBV11-2|once|13|TRBJ2-3
CASSLAPTDTQYF
TGTGCCAGCAGCTTAGCTCCCACAGATACGCAGTATTTT
>TRBD2|TRBV7-3|NA|16|TRBJ2-3
CASSLLASGGTDTQYF
TGTGCCAGCAGCTTACTCGCTAGCGGGGGAACAGATACGCAGTATTTT
>NA|TRBV2|NA|17|TRBJ2-2
CASCRAMNLEPPGELFF
TGTGCCAGCTGCAGAGCCATGAACCTTGAACCGCCCGGGGAGCTGTTTTTT
>NA|TRBV28|NA|17|TRBJ1-6
CASSLVFTGSYNSPLHF
TGTGCCAGCAGTTTAGTCTTTACAGGGTCATATAATTCACCCCTCCACTTT
>TRBD2|TRBV4-2|NA|16|TRBJ2-1
CASSQEPGGGYNEQFF
TGTGCCAGCAGCCAAGAGCCCGGGGGGGGGTACAATGAGCAGTTCTTC
>NA|TRBV5-1|NA|16|TRBJ2-7
CASSALGLVGTYEQYF
TGCGCCAGCAGCGCCCTCGGACTGGTGGGGACCTACGAGCAGTACTTC
>TRBD1|TRBV7-9|once|16|TRBJ1-1
CASSLRSGGLGTEAFF
TGTGCCAGCAGCTTAAGGTCAGGGGGACTAGGCACTGAAGCTTTCTTT
>TRBD2|TRBV2|NA|16|TRBJ2-3
CASSDDAGLAGDTQYF
TGTGCCAGCAGTGATGATGCGGGACTAGCCGGAGATACGCAGTATTTT
>TRBD2|TRBV7-2|NA|16|TRBJ2-3
CASSTGLAGTTDTQYF
TGTGCCAGCAGCACAGGACTAGCGGGGACCACAGATACGCAGTATTTT
>NA|TRBV4-2|NA|19|TRBJ1-6
CASSQDLFPGARFGSPLHF
TGTGCCAGCAGCCAAGATCTGTTCCCAGGGGCGAGGTTCGGTTCACCCCTCCACTTT
>TRBD2|TRBV5-1|NA|17|TRBJ2-1
CASSLGLSSGFYNEQFF
TGCGCCAGCAGCTTGGGGTTGTCTAGCGGGTTTTACAATGAGCAGTTCTTC
>NA|TRBV29-1|NA|14|TRBJ2-1
CSVEGTARDNEQFF
TGCAGCGTTGAAGGGACAGCCAGAGACAATGAGCAGTTCTTC
>TRBD2|TRBV7-2|NA|15|TRBJ2-7
CASSPAGTRGYEQYF
TGTGCCAGCAGCCCCGCCGGGACTAGGGGATACGAGCAGTACTTC
>TRBD1|TRBV2|NA|15|TRBJ1-2
CASSDLRTGFYGYTF
TGTGCCAGCAGTGACCTCAGGACAGGTTTCTATGGCTACACCTTC
>NA|TRBV30|NA|17|TRBJ1-6
CAWSIGTDINYNSPLHF
TGTGCCTGGAGTATAGGGACCGACATTAACTATAATTCACCCCTCCACTTT
>NA|TRBV12-5|NA|12|TRBJ2-7
CASGSRGYEQYF
TGTGCTAGTGGTTCCCGGGGGTACGAGCAGTACTTC
>NA|TRBV6-1|once|14|TRBJ2-7
CASITPGLSYEQYF
TGTGCCAGCATCACGCCGGGCCTCTCCTACGAGCAGTACTTC
>NA|TRBV6-5|NA|13|TRBJ1-1
CASSQTVNTEAFF
TGTGCCAGCAGTCAGACGGTGAACACTGAAGCTTTCTTT
>TRBD2|TRBV7-9|NA|18|TRBJ2-2
CASSLSSRIAGITGELFF
TGTGCCAGCAGCTTAAGTTCGAGGATAGCGGGAATCACCGGGGAGCTGTTTTTT
>TRBD2|TRBV5-1|NA|16|TRBJ2-5
CASSLPGLAGTETQYF
TGCGCCAGCAGCTTGCCGGGACTAGCAGGGACAGAGACCCAGTACTTC